This T cell receptor (beta chain) was identified during a study of CD8+ T cells in alopecia areata. Study summary: Patients took tofacitinib for 6 to 18 months, followed by 6 drug-free months. Whole-study results and caveats: Under tofacitinib, numerous expanded lesional clonotypes remained detectable in scalp and blood. Higher clonality than in normal scalp was seen in lesional scalp, especially alopecia totalis/universalis.

Points on this clone: What it binds is not known.

Treatment specified: oral pan-JAK inhibitor, 5-10 mg twice daily. Sequencing relied on a cDNA template that was reverse transcribed from extracted RNA. Assay: immunoSEQ multiplex PCR; the TCRdb copy retains only in-frame clones and omits some. Among roughly 210,000 clones listed, around two fifths were seen once. J was trimmed by 7 bases and V by 7 bases; bases with no gene match: 10. Germline V gene lookup returns CDR1 SQVTM and CDR2 ANQGSEA. The CDR3 consists of 14 residues. This material consisted of CD4+ T cells sorted from blood, taken between weeks 36 and 40, from a patient treated with tofacitinib. This chain uses TRBV29-1 with TRBJ2-7; TRBD2 matches 13 bases. The sequence was obtained from a human donor with alopecia areata. DNA of the CDR3: TGCAGCGCCCGGACTAGCGGGAGTGGGGGGGAGCAGTACTTC. Translated, it gives CSARTSGSGGEQYF.